The T cell receptor beta chain under discussion was sequenced for a study of technical replicates of blood from several donors. Only in-frame clones appear in the TCRdb table, and some are missing; sequencing was by immunoSEQ multiplex PCR. The sample records fewer than 75,000 clones, 93% being singletons. The germline V gene encodes CDR1 DFQATT and CDR2 SNEGSKA (reference sequence). The CDR3 contains 11 residues. V was trimmed by 1 base and J by 7 bases, leaving 4 bases between them. The chain links TRBV20-1 to TRBJ1-4, with no clear D. The sequence was obtained from a human donor in good health. Source material: T cells isolated from PBMCs. The CDR3 coding sequence is TGCAGTGCTAGAGGAGGTGAAAAACTGTTTTTT. Residues: CSARGGEKLFF.